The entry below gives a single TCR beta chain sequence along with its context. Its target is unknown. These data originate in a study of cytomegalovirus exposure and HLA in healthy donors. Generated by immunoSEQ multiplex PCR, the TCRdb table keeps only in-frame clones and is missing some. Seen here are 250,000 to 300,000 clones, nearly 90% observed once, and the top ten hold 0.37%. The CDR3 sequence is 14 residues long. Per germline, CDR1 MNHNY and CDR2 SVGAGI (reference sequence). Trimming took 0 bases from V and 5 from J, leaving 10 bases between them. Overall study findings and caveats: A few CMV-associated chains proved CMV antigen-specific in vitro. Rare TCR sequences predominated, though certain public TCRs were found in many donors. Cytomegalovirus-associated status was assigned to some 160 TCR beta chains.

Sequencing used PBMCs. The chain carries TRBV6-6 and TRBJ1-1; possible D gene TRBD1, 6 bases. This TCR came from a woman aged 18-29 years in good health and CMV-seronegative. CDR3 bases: TGTGCCAGCAGTTACTCAGGGGGGGAGACTGAAGCTTTCTTT. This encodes CASSYSGGETEAFF.